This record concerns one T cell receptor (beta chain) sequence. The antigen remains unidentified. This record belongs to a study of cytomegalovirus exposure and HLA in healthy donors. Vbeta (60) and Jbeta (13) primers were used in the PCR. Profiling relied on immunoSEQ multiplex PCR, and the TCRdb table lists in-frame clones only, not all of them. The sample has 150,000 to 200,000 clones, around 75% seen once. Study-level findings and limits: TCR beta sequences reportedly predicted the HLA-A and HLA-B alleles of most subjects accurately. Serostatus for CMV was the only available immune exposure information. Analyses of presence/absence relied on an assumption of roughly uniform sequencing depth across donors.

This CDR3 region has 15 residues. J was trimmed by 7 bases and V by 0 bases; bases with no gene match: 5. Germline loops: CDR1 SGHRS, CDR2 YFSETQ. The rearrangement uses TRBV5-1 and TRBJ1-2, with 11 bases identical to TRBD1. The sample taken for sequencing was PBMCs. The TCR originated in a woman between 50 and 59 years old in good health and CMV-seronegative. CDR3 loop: CASSLDSGQGVGYTF. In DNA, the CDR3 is TGCGCCAGCAGCTTGGATTCGGGACAGGGGGTTGGCTACACCTTC.